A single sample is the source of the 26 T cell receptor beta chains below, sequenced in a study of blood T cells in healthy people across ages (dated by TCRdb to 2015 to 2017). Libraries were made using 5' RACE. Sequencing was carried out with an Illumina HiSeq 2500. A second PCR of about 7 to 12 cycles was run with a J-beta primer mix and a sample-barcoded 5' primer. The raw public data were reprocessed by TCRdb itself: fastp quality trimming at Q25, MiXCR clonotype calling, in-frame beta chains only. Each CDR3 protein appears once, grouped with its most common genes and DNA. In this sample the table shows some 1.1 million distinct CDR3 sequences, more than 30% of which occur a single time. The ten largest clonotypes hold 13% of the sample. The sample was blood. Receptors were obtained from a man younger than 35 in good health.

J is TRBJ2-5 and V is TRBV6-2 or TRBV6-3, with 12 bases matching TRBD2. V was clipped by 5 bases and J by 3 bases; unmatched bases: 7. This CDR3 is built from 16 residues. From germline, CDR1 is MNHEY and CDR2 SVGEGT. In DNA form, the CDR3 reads TGTGCCAGCAGTAAGACTAGCGGGGGCCGTGAAGAGACCCAGTACTTC. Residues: CASSKTSGGREETQYF.

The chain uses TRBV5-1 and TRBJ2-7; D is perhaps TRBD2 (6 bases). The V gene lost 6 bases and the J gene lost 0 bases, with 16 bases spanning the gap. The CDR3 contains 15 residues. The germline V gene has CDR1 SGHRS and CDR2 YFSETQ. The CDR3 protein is CASTGGDASSYEQYF. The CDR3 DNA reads TGCGCCAGCACCGGAGGGGACGCCAGCTCCTACGAGCAGTACTTC.

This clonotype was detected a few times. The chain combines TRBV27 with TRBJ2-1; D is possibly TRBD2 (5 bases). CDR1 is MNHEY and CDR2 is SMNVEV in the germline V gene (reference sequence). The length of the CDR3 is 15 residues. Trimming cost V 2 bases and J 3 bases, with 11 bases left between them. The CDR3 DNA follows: TGTGCCAGCAGTTTAGGACTGCCCGACTACAATGAGCAGTTCTTC. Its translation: CASSLGLPDYNEQFF.

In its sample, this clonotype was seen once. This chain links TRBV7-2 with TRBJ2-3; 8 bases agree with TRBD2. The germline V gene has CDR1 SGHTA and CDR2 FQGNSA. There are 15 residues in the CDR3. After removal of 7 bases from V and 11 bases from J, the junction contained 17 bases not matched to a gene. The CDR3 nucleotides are TGTGCCAGCACAATAAGCGGGGGATCCTACAATGAGCAGTATTTT. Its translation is CASTISGGSYNEQYF.

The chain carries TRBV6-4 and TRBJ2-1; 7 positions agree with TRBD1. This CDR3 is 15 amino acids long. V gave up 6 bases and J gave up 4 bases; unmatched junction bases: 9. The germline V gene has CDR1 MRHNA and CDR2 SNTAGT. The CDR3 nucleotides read TGTGCCAGCAGCCGTAGGCCAGGGGGATACAATGAGCAGTTCTTC. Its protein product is CASSRRPGGYNEQFF.

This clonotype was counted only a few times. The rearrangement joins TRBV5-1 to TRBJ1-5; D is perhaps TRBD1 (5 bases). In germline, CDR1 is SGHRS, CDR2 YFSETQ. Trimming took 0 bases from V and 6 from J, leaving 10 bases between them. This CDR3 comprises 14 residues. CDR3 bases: TGCGCCAGCAGCTTGGGGGGGTCCAGTCAGCCCCAGCATTTT. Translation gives CASSLGGSSQPQHF.

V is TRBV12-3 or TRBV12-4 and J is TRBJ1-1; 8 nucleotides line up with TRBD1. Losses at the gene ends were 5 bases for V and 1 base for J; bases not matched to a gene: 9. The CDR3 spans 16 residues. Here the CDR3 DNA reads TGTGCCAGCAGTGGGGGAGTGACAGGGGCGAACACTGAAGCTTTCTTT. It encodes CASSGGVTGANTEAFF.

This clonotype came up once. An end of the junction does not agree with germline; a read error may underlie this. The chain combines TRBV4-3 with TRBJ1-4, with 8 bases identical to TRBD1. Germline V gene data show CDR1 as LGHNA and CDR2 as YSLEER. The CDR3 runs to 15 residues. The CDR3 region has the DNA TGCGGCAGCAGCCAAGAAACGGTCACCAGGGGGCAACTGTTTTTT. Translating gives CGSSQETVTRGQLFF.

CDR3 in DNA: TGTGCCAGCAGTTTGATCGGGCAGGGCAGGACTGAAGCTTTCTTT. This codes for CASSLIGQGRTEAFF. V usage is TRBV12-3 or TRBV12-4 and J usage is TRBJ1-1; possibly TRBD1 for D (5 bases). The CDR3 is 15 amino acids. The germline V and J ends were trimmed by 3 bases and 5 bases, with 16 bases remaining between them.

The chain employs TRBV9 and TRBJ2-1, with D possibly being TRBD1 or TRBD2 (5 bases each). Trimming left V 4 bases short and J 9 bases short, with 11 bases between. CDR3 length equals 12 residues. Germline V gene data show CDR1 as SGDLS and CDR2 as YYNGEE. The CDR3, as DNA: TGTGCCAGCAGCAGGGACGCCACTGAGCAGTTCTTC. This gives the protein CASSRDATEQFF.

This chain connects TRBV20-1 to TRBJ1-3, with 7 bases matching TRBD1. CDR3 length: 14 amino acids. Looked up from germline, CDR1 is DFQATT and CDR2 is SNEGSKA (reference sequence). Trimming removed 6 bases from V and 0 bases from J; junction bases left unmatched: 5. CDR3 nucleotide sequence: TGCAGTGCACCGGACAGGAACTCTGGAAACACCATATATTTT. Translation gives CSAPDRNSGNTIYF.

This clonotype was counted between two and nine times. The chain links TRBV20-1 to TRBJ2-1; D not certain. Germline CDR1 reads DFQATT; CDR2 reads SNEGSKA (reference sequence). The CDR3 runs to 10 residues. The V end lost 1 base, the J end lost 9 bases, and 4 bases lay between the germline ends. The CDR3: CSARAVEQFF. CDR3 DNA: TGCAGTGCTAGAGCCGTTGAGCAGTTCTTC.

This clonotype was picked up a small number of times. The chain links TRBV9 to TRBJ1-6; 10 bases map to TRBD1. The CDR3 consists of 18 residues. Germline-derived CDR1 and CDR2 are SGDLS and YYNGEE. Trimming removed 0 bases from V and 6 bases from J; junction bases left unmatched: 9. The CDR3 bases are TGTGCCAGCAGCGTAGCAAGGGACAGGGGTATTCGTAATTCACCCCTCCACTTT. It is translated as CASSVARDRGIRNSPLHF.

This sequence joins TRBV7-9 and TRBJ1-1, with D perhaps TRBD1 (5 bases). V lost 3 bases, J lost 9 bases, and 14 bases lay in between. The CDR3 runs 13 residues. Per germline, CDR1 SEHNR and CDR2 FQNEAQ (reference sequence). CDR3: CASSLEWGSQAFF. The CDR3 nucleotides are TGTGCCAGCAGCTTGGAATGGGGCAGCCAAGCTTTCTTT. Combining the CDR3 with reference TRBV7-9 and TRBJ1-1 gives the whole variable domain DTGVSQNPRHKITKRGQNVTFRCDPISEHNRLYWYRQTLGQGPEFLTYFQNEAQLEKSRLLSDRFSAERPKGSFSTLEIQRTEQGDSAMYLCASSLEWGSQAFFGQGTRLTVV.

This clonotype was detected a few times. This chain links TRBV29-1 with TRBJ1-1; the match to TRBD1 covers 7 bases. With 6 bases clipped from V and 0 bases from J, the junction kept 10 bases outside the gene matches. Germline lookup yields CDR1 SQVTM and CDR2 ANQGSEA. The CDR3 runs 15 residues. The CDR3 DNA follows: TGCAGCGTCCGGAGGACAGGAAGGATGAACACTGAAGCTTTCTTT. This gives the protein CSVRRTGRMNTEAFF.

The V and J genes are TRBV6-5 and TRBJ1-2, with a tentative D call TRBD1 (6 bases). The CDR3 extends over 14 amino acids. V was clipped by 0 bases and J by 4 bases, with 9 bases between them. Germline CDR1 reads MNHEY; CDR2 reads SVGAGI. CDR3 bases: TGTGCCAGCAGTTACTCACAGGGACCCTATGGCTACACCTTC. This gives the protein CASSYSQGPYGYTF.

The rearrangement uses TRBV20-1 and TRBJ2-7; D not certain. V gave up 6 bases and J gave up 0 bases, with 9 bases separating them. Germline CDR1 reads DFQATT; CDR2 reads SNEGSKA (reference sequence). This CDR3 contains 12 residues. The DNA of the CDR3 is TGCAGTGCCCCCGGGCTCTCCTACGAGCAGTACTTC. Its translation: CSAPGLSYEQYF.

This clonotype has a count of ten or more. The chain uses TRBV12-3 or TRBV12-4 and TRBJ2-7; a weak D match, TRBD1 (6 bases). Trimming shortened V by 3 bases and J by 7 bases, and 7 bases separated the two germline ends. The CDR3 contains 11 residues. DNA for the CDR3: TGTGCCAGCAGTTTGGGGGCGGAGCAGTACTTC. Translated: CASSLGAEQYF.

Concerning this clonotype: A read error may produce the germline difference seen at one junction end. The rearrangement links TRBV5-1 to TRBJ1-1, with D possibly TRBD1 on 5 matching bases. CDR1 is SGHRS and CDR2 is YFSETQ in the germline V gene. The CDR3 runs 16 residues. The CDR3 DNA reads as TGCGCCAGCAGCTTGGATGGGGCAAGTATAAACACTGAAGATTTCTTT. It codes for CASSLDGASINTEDFF.

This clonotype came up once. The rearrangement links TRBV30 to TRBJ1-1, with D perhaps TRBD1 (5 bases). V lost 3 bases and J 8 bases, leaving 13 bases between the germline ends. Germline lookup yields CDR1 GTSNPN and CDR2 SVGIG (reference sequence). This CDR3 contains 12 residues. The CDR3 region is CAWRPIRGEAFF. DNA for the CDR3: TGTGCCTGGAGACCAATCCGGGGGGAAGCTTTCTTT.

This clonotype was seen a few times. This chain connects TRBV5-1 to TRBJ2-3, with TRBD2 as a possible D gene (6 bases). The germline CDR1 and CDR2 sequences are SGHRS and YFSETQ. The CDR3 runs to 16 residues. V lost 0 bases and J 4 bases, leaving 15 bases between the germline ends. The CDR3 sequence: CASSLEVTRRADTQYF. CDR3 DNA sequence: TGCGCCAGCAGCTTGGAGGTGACTAGGCGGGCAGATACGCAGTATTTT.

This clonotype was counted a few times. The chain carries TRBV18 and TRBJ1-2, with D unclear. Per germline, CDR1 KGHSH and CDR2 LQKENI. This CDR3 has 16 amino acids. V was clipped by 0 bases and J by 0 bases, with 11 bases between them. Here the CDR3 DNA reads TGTGCCAGCTCACCACCAGGAACCATTTCTAACTATGGCTACACCTTC. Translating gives CASSPPGTISNYGYTF.

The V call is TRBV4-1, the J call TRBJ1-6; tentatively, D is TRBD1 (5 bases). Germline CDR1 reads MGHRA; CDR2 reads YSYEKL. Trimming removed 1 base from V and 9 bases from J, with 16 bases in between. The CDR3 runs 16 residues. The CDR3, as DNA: TGCGCCAGCAGCCAAGTTGCGAACAGTGGGACTTCACCCCTCCACTTT. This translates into CASSQVANSGTSPLHF.

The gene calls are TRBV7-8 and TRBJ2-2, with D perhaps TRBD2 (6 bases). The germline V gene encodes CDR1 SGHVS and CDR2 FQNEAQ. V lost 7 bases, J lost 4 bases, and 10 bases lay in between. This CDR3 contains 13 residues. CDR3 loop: CASIGGITGELFF. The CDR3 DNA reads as TGTGCCAGCATCGGGGGAATCACCGGGGAGCTGTTTTTT. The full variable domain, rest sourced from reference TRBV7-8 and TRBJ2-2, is GAGVSQSPRYKVAKRGQDVALRCDPISGHVSLFWYQQALGQGPEFLTYFQNEAQLDKSGLPSDRFFAERPEGSVSTLKIQRTQQEDSAVYLCASIGGITGELFFGEGSRLTVL.

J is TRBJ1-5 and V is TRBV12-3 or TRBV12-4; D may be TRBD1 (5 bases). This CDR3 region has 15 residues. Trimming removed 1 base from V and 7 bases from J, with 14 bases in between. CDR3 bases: TGTGCCAGCAGTTTAGAGGCGACAGTAGACCAGCCCCAGCATTTT. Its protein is CASSLEATVDQPQHF.

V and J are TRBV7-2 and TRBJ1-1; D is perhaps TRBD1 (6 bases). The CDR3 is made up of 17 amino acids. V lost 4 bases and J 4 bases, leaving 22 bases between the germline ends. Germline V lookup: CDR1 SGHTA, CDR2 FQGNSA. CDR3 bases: TGTGCCAGCAGCTCCTCAGGGACACGCACGGGGGGCACTGAAGCTTTCTTT. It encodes CASSSSGTRTGGTEAFF. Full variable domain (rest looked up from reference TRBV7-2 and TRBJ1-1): GAGVSQSPSNKVTEKGKDVELRCDPISGHTALYWYRQSLGQGLEFLIYFQGNSAPDKSGLPSDRFSAERTGGSVSTLTIQRTQQEDSAVYLCASSSSGTRTGGTEAFFGQGTRLTVV.